The source of this TCR beta chain is a study of T cell repertoires in cytomegalovirus infection. In the case of this clonotype: As yet, its antigen is unknown. At one end the junction does not follow the germline gene, possibly because of a read error.

TCRdb redid the calling of the reads with MiXCR, one entry per CDR3 protein. The table has more than 400,000 distinct CDR3 sequences, around a quarter seen once. Findings and caveats of the study: CMV carriers with the relevant HLA were identified by cumulative public TCR beta family frequency.

The CDR3 contains 14 residues. CDR1 is SGHVS, CDR2 FNYEAQ, per germline. This TCR was sampled from a human donor in good health (CMV status not recorded). Some clones in this sample may be carry-over from other donors' samples. Sequences were obtained from PBMCs. The J gene is TRBJ2-1, the V gene TRBV7-6, with a weak D call TRBD2 (5 bases). The CDR3 DNA follows: TGTGCTAGCAGCTTAACTAGTCCGAACAATGAGCAGTTCTTC. As protein: CASSLTSPNNEQFF. Full variable domain (remainder filled in from reference TRBV7-6 and TRBJ2-1): GAGVSQSPRYKVTKRGQDVALRCDPISGHVSLYWYRQALGQGPEFLTYFNYEAQQDKSGLPNDRFSAERPEGSISTLTIQRTEQRDSAMYRCASSLTSPNNEQFFGPGTRLTVL.